This TCR beta chain comes out of a study of T cell repertoires in cytomegalovirus infection (dated by TCRdb to the late 2010s). The study in broad terms: Donor HLA type was relevant to the analysis, as public TCR beta signatures indicated carriage of CMV infection together with the matching HLA type. The investigation overall reported the following: In the ex vivo response, HLA-C-restricted CMV-specific TCR beta clonotypes were dominant, and in two of eight donors the single most frequent clonotype came from this HLA-C-restricted group. Cumulative frequency of public TCR beta family members discriminated carriers of CMV infection plus the relevant HLA type in this cohort and an independent 352-donor cohort.

TCRdb records Illumina HiSeq 1500 as the sequencer. The public reads were reanalyzed by TCRdb: fastp trimming at Q25, MiXCR alignment, in-frame beta chains only. Records with the same CDR3 protein are collapsed into one entry carrying the most frequent genes and DNA. This sample is represented by 200,000 to 300,000 distinct CDR3 sequences; over 8% of them were singletons. Jointly, the top ten make up around 15% of the sample. The CDR3 has 12 amino acids, counting the end cysteine and phenylalanine. The entry retains the CDR3 DNA only, 36 bases that are in frame from base 1. The junction shows trimming of 0 bases on V and 8 bases on J, plus 7 bases between the germline ends. The germline V gene encodes CDR1 MNHEY and CDR2 SMNVEV (reference sequence). Turning to this clonotype: Its antigen remains unidentified. The sample holds no much larger clone one base away, and base qualities are not on file.

The TCR comes from a human donor in good health (CMV status not recorded). Some clones in this sample may be carry-over from other donors' samples. The chain joins TRBV27 to TRBJ1-2, with an unclear D gene assignment. Specimen: PBMCs. CDR3 protein: CASSLSGWGYTF. The bases are TGTGCCAGCAGTTTATCCGGCTGGGGCTACACCTTC.